Listed here are 2 T cell receptor beta chains from one sample, sequenced in a study of blood T cell repertoires in COVID-19. The repertoire was sequenced with immunoSEQ multiplex PCR; TCRdb's copy has only in-frame clones and lacks some. The sample lists about 500,000 clones; roughly 87% were seen once. Material for sequencing was PBMCs or T cells enriched from blood (not recorded which). The receptor set was obtained from a woman aged 18-35 years who had recovered from COVID-19.

The rearrangement uses TRBV12-5 and TRBJ1-3; maybe TRBD1 (5 bases). Trimming left V 4 bases short and J 0 bases short, with 7 bases between. Germline V CDR1 and CDR2: LGHNT, FRNRAP. The CDR3 is 14 amino acids. The DNA for the CDR3 is TGTGCTAGTGGTTCAGGGCACTCTGGAAACACCATATATTTT. Translated: CASGSGHSGNTIYF.

V usage is TRBV10-1 and J usage is TRBJ1-5; 7 nucleotides align to TRBD1. The CDR3 sequence is 14 residues long. Germline V gene data show CDR1 as WNHNN and CDR2 as SYGVQD (reference sequence). With V trimmed by 7 bases and J by 3 bases, 6 bases remained unmatched. CDR3 loop: CASTYGQDNQPQHF. The DNA of the CDR3 is TGCGCCAGCACTTATGGACAGGACAATCAGCCCCAGCATTTT.